The 17 T cell receptor beta chains listed next were all sequenced from one sample in a study of blood T cells in healthy people across ages. A second PCR, run for roughly 7 to 12 cycles, used a sample-barcoded 5' primer plus a J-beta primer mix. TCRdb re-analysed the 5' RACE reads in MiXCR, keeping a single row per CDR3 protein. The sample lists fewer than 2,000,000 distinct CDR3 sequences; roughly 32% were seen once. The sample was blood. The source is a woman in her thirties in good health.

The chain has TRBV5-1 and TRBJ2-1; no reliable D call. Per the germline V gene, CDR1 is SGHRS and CDR2 is YFSETQ. The CDR3 consists of 13 residues. Deletions cut 0 bases from V and 8 bases from J, with 9 bases between. CDR3 coding DNA: TGCGCCAGCAGCTTGGCCAGGAATGATGAGCAGTTCTTC. It yields the protein CASSLARNDEQFF.

This clonotype appeared a few times. The genes are TRBV12-3 or TRBV12-4 and TRBJ2-1, with TRBD2 as a possible D gene (6 bases). V gave up 3 bases and J gave up 5 bases, with 17 bases separating them. This CDR3 spans 16 amino acids. CDR3 DNA sequence: TGTGCCAGCAGTTTTAGGACCGCGGGGCTCGACAATGAGCAGTTCTTC. Translated: CASSFRTAGLDNEQFF.

The V gene is TRBV7-9, the J gene TRBJ1-1, with D possibly TRBD1 on 5 matching bases. The germline CDR1 and CDR2 sequences are SEHNR and FQNEAQ (reference sequence). CDR3 length equals 13 residues. V lost 3 bases, J lost 6 bases, and 11 bases lay in between. CDR3 bases: TGTGCCAGCAGCTTTGCAGGGTCCCCTGAAGCTTTCTTT. This translates into CASSFAGSPEAFF.

For the CDR3, the DNA is TGTGCCAGCAAGCGACGAGGGGGATTAATGAACACTGAAGCTTTCTTT. It specifies CASKRRGGLMNTEAFF. This chain connects TRBV5-4 to TRBJ1-1; possibly TRBD1 for D (6 bases). Germline loops: CDR1 SGHNT, CDR2 YYREEE (reference sequence). CDR3 size: 16 residues. V dropped 6 bases and J dropped 0 bases, with 18 bases sitting between them.

The sample holds a few counts of this clonotype. This sequence joins TRBV13 and TRBJ1-6, with D unresolved. The CDR3 loop spans 13 amino acids. CDR1 is PRHDT, CDR2 FYEKMQ, per germline (reference sequence). The V end lost 9 bases, the J end lost 9 bases, and 15 bases lay between the germline ends. CDR3 coding DNA: TGTGCCAGTTCCCTTCGATATTTTTCACCCCTCCACTTT. It yields the protein CASSLRYFSPLHF.

This clonotype was counted only a few times. The junction does not match germline at one end; this may be a read error. The CDR3 DNA reads TGTGCCAGCAGCCACACTAGGGCGGGATGGGACAATGAACAGTTCTTC. It specifies CASSHTRAGWDNEQFF. V and J are TRBV27 and TRBJ2-1, with D perhaps matching TRBD1 or TRBD2 (6 bases each). The germline V gene has CDR1 MNHEY and CDR2 SMNVEV (reference sequence). The CDR3 has 16 residues.

Points on this clonotype: A junction end diverges from the germline sequence, so it may reflect a read error. The V and J genes are TRBV20-1 and TRBJ1-5; 8 bases line up with TRBD1. The CDR3 has 15 amino acids. The germline V gene encodes CDR1 DFQATT and CDR2 SNEGSKA (reference sequence). CDR3 region: CSARDRASEYQPRHF. CDR3 nucleotides: TGCAGTGCTAGGGACAGGGCTAGCGAGTATCAGCCCCGGCATTTT.

This clonotype was recorded many times. V gene TRBV6-6 combines with J gene TRBJ2-1, with D unresolved. The CDR3 loop spans 13 amino acids. V shed 4 bases and J shed 5 bases, with 9 bases lying between them. Per germline, CDR1 MNHNY and CDR2 SVGAGI (reference sequence). CDR3 coding DNA: TGTGCCAGCAGTTCCTTGAACGACAATGAGCAGTTCTTC. Encoded protein: CASSSLNDNEQFF.

The rearrangement links TRBV20-1 to TRBJ1-2; 8 nucleotides line up with TRBD1. With V trimmed by 3 bases and J by 2 bases, 2 bases remained unmatched. The CDR3 is 13 amino acids. Germline V gene sequence: CDR1 DFQATT, CDR2 SNEGSKA (reference sequence). CDR3 residues: CSARHRGNYGYTF. As DNA, the CDR3 is TGCAGTGCTAGGCACAGGGGGAACTATGGCTACACCTTC.

Note on this clonotype: This may be a read error, as it is one base from a much larger clone. The V gene is TRBV3-1, the J gene TRBJ2-7; 12 nucleotides agree with TRBD1. The CDR3 extends over 15 amino acids. Germline loops: CDR1 LGHDT, CDR2 YNNKEL (reference sequence). V was pared by 2 bases and J by 6 bases, with 5 bases of the junction left unmatched. CDR3 amino acids: CASSQPGQGACEQYF. The DNA of the CDR3 is TGTGCCAGCAGCCAACCGGGACAGGGGGCCTGCGAGCAGTACTTC.

In regard to this clonotype: An end of the junction does not agree with germline; a read error may underlie this. The V call is TRBV10-3, the J call TRBJ1-4; no definite D call. Per germline, CDR1 ENHRY and CDR2 SYGVKD. The CDR3 is 13 amino acids. CDR3 bases: TGTGCCATCAGTGCTCACACAAATGAAAGACTGTTTTTT. Protein sequence: CAISAHTNERLFF.

The table lists this clonotype with a few counts. The chain recombines TRBV12-3 or TRBV12-4 with TRBJ2-7; 12 bases match TRBD2. After removal of 7 bases from V and 2 bases from J, the junction contained 9 bases not matched to a gene. CDR3 length equals 16 residues. CDR3 sequence reads: CASTQGRTSGTYEQYF. The CDR3 DNA is TGTGCCAGCACCCAGGGGAGGACTAGCGGGACCTACGAGCAGTACTTC.

This chain connects TRBV7-6 to TRBJ2-3, with D possibly TRBD2 on 6 matching bases. This CDR3 comprises 14 residues. CDR1 SGHVS and CDR2 FNYEAQ come from the germline V gene. The germline V and J ends were trimmed by 1 base and 9 bases, with 14 bases remaining between them. The CDR3 DNA reads TGTGCCAGCAGCTTAGGGGGACTCCTTGCGACGCAGTATTTT. It translates to CASSLGGLLATQYF.

This clonotype came up a few times. The chain joins TRBV10-3 to TRBJ1-1; D is undetermined. Germline CDR1 reads ENHRY; CDR2 reads SYGVKD. This CDR3 spans 13 amino acids. Trimming removed 6 bases at V and 6 bases at J, with 14 bases between. CDR3 loop: CAISDTSSPEAFF. The CDR3 DNA is TGTGCCATCAGCGACACAAGTTCTCCTGAAGCTTTCTTT.

The genes are TRBV6-1 and TRBJ2-3; D is possibly TRBD1 (5 bases). The ends were cut back, 8 bases at V and 2 bases at J, with 20 bases in the middle. This CDR3 region has 16 residues. Per germline, CDR1 MNHNS and CDR2 SASEGT. The CDR3 reads CASPGPPWGPTDTQYF. The CDR3 nucleotides are TGTGCCAGCCCGGGCCCACCTTGGGGCCCCACAGATACGCAGTATTTT.

A few counts support this clonotype. The V call is TRBV3-1, the J call TRBJ2-1; D remains unclear. From germline, CDR1 is LGHDT and CDR2 YNNKEL (reference sequence). This CDR3 contains 14 residues. Trimming shortened V by 1 base and J by 9 bases, and 13 bases separated the two germline ends. CDR3 loop: CASSQVIRSREQFF. DNA of the CDR3: TGTGCCAGCAGCCAAGTGATTCGGTCGCGTGAGCAGTTCTTC.

The CDR3 bases are TGTGCCAGCAGCCAAGGATCGGCGGGGACCATAGCTAACTATGGCTACACCTTC. As protein: CASSQGSAGTIANYGYTF. This chain connects TRBV3-1 to TRBJ1-2; TRBD1 might be the D (5 bases). V lost 1 base and J lost 0, with 18 bases in between. This CDR3 region has 18 residues. The germline V gene encodes CDR1 LGHDT and CDR2 YNNKEL (reference sequence).